Below are 25 T cell receptor beta chains sequenced from a single sample in a study of blood T cell repertoires in COVID-19. The table came from immunoSEQ multiplex PCR; TCRdb's copy has only in-frame clones and leaves some out. Of about 58,000 clones listed, about four fifths are singletons. Sequencing was carried out using peripheral blood. Every receptor here comes from a human donor in a cohort sampled during active COVID-19.

This clone was counted only a few times. The J gene is TRBJ1-6, the V gene TRBV30; D gene uncertain. The CDR3 consists of 13 residues. V lost 6 bases and J 7 bases, leaving 13 bases between the germline ends. From germline, CDR1 is GTSNPN and CDR2 SVGIG (reference sequence). The CDR3 DNA reads TGTGCCTGCTCACGGACTGAGAATTCACCCCTCCACTTT. This translates into CACSRTENSPLHF.

V is TRBV29-1 and J is TRBJ2-7; no firm D call. Deletions cut 1 base from V and 1 base from J, with 8 bases between. Germline CDR1 SQVTM, CDR2 ANQGSEA. This CDR3 has 13 amino acids. DNA for the CDR3: TGCAGCGTTGAAGTGGCAGATTCCTACGAGCAGTACTTC. It encodes CSVEVADSYEQYF.

The chain has TRBV6-6 and TRBJ2-7; D unclear. CDR3 size: 12 residues. Trimming took off 6 bases at V and 0 bases at J, with 6 bases between the two ends. Looked up from germline, CDR1 is MNHNY and CDR2 is SVGAGI (reference sequence). The CDR3 sequence is CASSSVSYEQYF. In DNA form, the CDR3 reads TGTGCCAGCAGCTCAGTCTCCTACGAGCAGTACTTC.

V and J are TRBV4-3 and TRBJ1-1, with TRBD1 identical over 7 bases. V was pared by 0 bases and J by 5 bases, with 12 bases of the junction left unmatched. The length of the CDR3 is 17 residues. The germline gives CDR1 LGHNA, CDR2 YSLEER. CDR3 in DNA: TGCGCCAGCAGCCAAGAAACTATCGTAGGGGGCGCGACTGAAGCTTTCTTT. Protein sequence: CASSQETIVGGATEAFF.

The chain employs TRBV12-3 or TRBV12-4 and TRBJ1-4, with no clear D. This CDR3 region has 13 residues. Trimming took 6 bases from V and 8 from J, leaving 13 bases between them. The CDR3 sequence: CASSSQTGEKLFF. In nucleotides, the CDR3 is TGTGCCAGCAGCTCACAAACGGGGGAAAAACTGTTTTTT.

A word on this clone: The sample holds other DNA sequences that translate to the same CDR3. The chain carries TRBV7-9 and TRBJ1-6; TRBD1 matches 7 bases. This CDR3 region has 16 residues. The trim removed 1 base at V and 3 bases at J, leaving 3 bases unmatched. Germline V gene sequence: CDR1 SEHNR, CDR2 FQNEAQ (reference sequence). DNA for the CDR3: TGTGCCAGCAGCTTAGGACAGGGCTTCTATAATTCACCCCTCCACTTT. Protein: CASSLGQGFYNSPLHF.

This rearrangement joins TRBV9 to TRBJ2-1; 9 positions match TRBD2. Germline loops: CDR1 SGDLS, CDR2 YYNGEE. The CDR3 consists of 14 residues. J lost 7 bases, V lost 3 bases, and 5 bases had no gene match. The CDR3 DNA sequence: TGTGCCAGCAGCGGTACGGGACTAGCAAATGAGCAGTTCTTC. Protein sequence: CASSGTGLANEQFF.

V is TRBV9 and J is TRBJ2-3, with 10 bases matching TRBD2. Germline V gives CDR1 SGDLS, CDR2 YYNGEE. The CDR3 totals 16 residues. J was trimmed by 2 bases and V by 4 bases; bases with no gene match: 7. The CDR3 here is CASSPRLAGATDTQYF. In DNA form, the CDR3 reads TGTGCCAGCAGCCCCCGACTAGCGGGCGCCACAGATACGCAGTATTTT.

The chain is built from TRBV5-1 and TRBJ2-7; 7 bases match TRBD1. After removal of 2 bases from V and 2 bases from J, the junction contained 10 bases not matched to a gene. The CDR3 sequence is 16 residues long. Germline CDR1 is SGHRS and CDR2 is YFSETQ. In DNA, the CDR3 is TGCGCCAGCAGCTTCGCCGGGACAGATGGAGCCTACGAGCAGTACTTC. This sequence encodes CASSFAGTDGAYEQYF.

The chain uses TRBV3-1 (or the pseudogene TRBV3-2) and TRBJ2-3; 13 positions match TRBD2. V trimming: 0 bases; J trimming: 11 bases; junction bases outside the gene matches: 17. The germline V gene has CDR1 LGHDT and CDR2 YNNKEL (reference sequence). The CDR3 is made up of 19 amino acids. In DNA, the CDR3 is TGTGCCAGCAGCCAAGATCGATTACTAGCGGGGGGGCTCACAGAAGGGCAGTATTTT. Its protein product is CASSQDRLLAGGLTEGQYF.

The J gene is TRBJ2-7, the V gene TRBV18, with 7 nucleotides matching TRBD1. Germline V lookup: CDR1 KGHSH, CDR2 LQKENI. After removal of 5 bases from V and 7 bases from J, the junction contained 8 bases not matched to a gene. CDR3 size: 13 residues. CDR3 amino acids: CASSTRGGAEQYF. The CDR3 bases are TGTGCCAGCTCAACACGAGGGGGCGCGGAGCAGTACTTC.

In this sample, this clone turned up a few times. J is TRBJ1-1 and V is TRBV7-3, with D hard to call. The CDR3 covers 13 residues. Germline lookup yields CDR1 SGHTA and CDR2 FQGTGA. V was clipped by 5 bases and J by 6 bases, with 13 bases between them. CDR3: CASSPYSSAEAFF. The CDR3 DNA reads TGTGCCAGCAGCCCCTACAGTTCGGCTGAAGCTTTCTTT.

The chain is built from TRBV29-1 and TRBJ1-2; unclear D gene. Trimming left V 5 bases short and J 0 bases short, with 13 bases between. This CDR3 is 14 amino acids long. Germline CDR1 and CDR2: SQVTM and ANQGSEA. CDR3 region: CSVFSGSSNYGYTF. The CDR3 coding sequence is TGCAGCGTTTTCTCGGGATCGTCTAACTATGGCTACACCTTC.

This chain links TRBV27 with TRBJ2-2, with 9 nucleotides matching TRBD1. Germline lookup yields CDR1 MNHEY and CDR2 SMNVEV (reference sequence). After removal of 5 bases from V and 3 bases from J, the junction contained 10 bases not matched to a gene. The CDR3 loop spans 17 amino acids. In nucleotides, the CDR3 is TGTGCCAGCAGTCACCTCCCGGGACAGGGACACACCGGGGAGCTGTTTTTT. Translation: CASSHLPGQGHTGELFF.

V is TRBV4-1 and J is TRBJ1-2, with D unresolved. Per germline, CDR1 MGHRA and CDR2 YSYEKL. The V and J ends lost 2 bases and 4 bases respectively, with 11 bases between them. The CDR3 sequence is 14 residues long. Here the CDR3 reads CASSQYSEGYGYTF. In DNA form, the CDR3 reads TGCGCCAGCAGCCAATACTCGGAGGGCTATGGCTACACCTTC.

The V and J genes are TRBV5-1 and TRBJ1-4; 8 bases agree with TRBD1. The V and J ends lost 5 bases and 3 bases, in that order; junction bases with no gene match: 6. Germline-derived CDR1 and CDR2 are SGHRS and YFSETQ. The CDR3 covers 15 residues. The CDR3 region is CASRQIQGANEKLFF. The CDR3 DNA reads TGCGCCAGCAGACAAATACAGGGGGCTAATGAAAAACTGTTTTTT.

V and J are TRBV10-2 and TRBJ2-7; TRBD2 matches at 14 bases. CDR3 length: 16 residues. V shed 3 bases and J 3 bases; nucleotides not matched to a gene: 4. The V gene's germline CDR1 is WSHSY and CDR2 SAAADI. The CDR3 DNA reads TGCGCCAGCAGTGACCCGGGACTAGCGGGGGACTACGAGCAGTACTTC. It yields the protein CASSDPGLAGDYEQYF.

V usage is TRBV5-4 and J usage is TRBJ2-1; 7 nucleotides line up with TRBD1. CDR3 length: 16 residues. Germline CDR1 is SGHNT and CDR2 is YYREEE (reference sequence). V was clipped by 3 bases and J by 0 bases; unmatched bases: 6. The CDR3 reads CASSYPGQSSYNEQFF. As DNA, the CDR3 is TGTGCCAGCAGCTATCCGGGACAGAGCTCCTACAATGAGCAGTTCTTC.

J is TRBJ1-4 and V is TRBV4-2; no clear D gene. Trimming took 0 bases from V and 5 from J, leaving 7 bases between them. Germline loops: CDR1 LGHNA, CDR2 YNFKEQ. The CDR3 totals 14 residues. CDR3 coding DNA: TGTGCCAGCAGCCAAGATACGGGGAATGAAAAACTGTTTTTT. As protein: CASSQDTGNEKLFF.

The gene calls are TRBV25-1 and TRBJ2-3, with 9 bases identical to TRBD1. V was pared by 6 bases and J by 0 bases, with 4 bases of the junction left unmatched. The CDR3 is 15 residues long. The germline CDR1 and CDR2 sequences are MGHDK and SYGVNS. The CDR3 nucleotides are TGTGCCAGCAGAGAGACAGGGGGTAGCACAGATACGCAGTATTTT. Translation gives CASRETGGSTDTQYF.

The V and J genes are TRBV6-1 and TRBJ2-7, with 9 bases matching TRBD1. The CDR3 length is 17 residues. CDR1 and CDR2 from the germline V gene are MNHNS and SASEGT. Unmatched junction bases numbered 13, after V lost 4 bases and J lost 3 bases. The CDR3 here is CASSVTPGQGDFYEQYF. Written as DNA, the CDR3 is TGTGCCAGCAGTGTAACCCCGGGACAGGGAGATTTCTACGAGCAGTACTTC.

CDR3 nucleotides: TGTGCCAGCAGCTGGGGGGACAGGGATTATACTGGCTACACCTTC. Its protein is CASSWGDRDYTGYTF. The chain links TRBV5-4 to TRBJ1-2; 9 bases line up with TRBD1. V trimming: 3 bases; J trimming: 7 bases; junction bases outside the gene matches: 10. The CDR3 has 15 amino acids. The germline CDR1 and CDR2 sequences are SGHNT and YYREEE (reference sequence).

The CDR3 sequence: CASSQDTSGQTQYF. CDR3 sequence (DNA): TGTGCCAGCAGCCAAGACACTAGCGGGCAGACCCAGTACTTC. The chain carries TRBV11-3 and TRBJ2-5; 9 nucleotides agree with TRBD2. Germline V gene data show CDR1 as SGHNT and CDR2 as YENEEA. V shed 5 bases and J 6 bases; nucleotides not matched to a gene: 7. The CDR3 extends over 14 amino acids. The full variable domain, in which reference TRBV11-3 and TRBJ2-5 provide the parts outside the CDR3, is EAGVVQSPRYKIIEKKQPVAFWCNPISGHNTLYWYLQNLGQGPELLIRYENEEAVDDSQLPKDRFSAERLKGVDSTLKIQPAELGDSAVYLCASSQDTSGQTQYFGPGTRLLVL.

The rearrangement links TRBV28 to TRBJ2-7; a possible D gene is TRBD2 (5 bases). V lost 2 bases and J lost 5, with 13 bases in between. This CDR3 is built from 14 residues. CDR1 is MDHEN, CDR2 SYDVKM, per germline. DNA for the CDR3: TGTGCCAGCAGTTTAACCGGGGTTAGTCACGAGCAGTACTTC. It codes for CASSLTGVSHEQYF.

This chain uses TRBV6-6 with TRBJ2-5; 10 bases line up with TRBD2. The trim removed 0 bases at V and 5 bases at J, leaving 6 bases unmatched. Germline lookup yields CDR1 MNHNY and CDR2 SVGAGI (reference sequence). CDR3 length: 16 residues. The CDR3 protein is CASSYSSGGALETQYF. The CDR3 DNA reads as TGTGCCAGCAGTTACTCAAGCGGGGGGGCCCTGGAGACCCAGTACTTC.